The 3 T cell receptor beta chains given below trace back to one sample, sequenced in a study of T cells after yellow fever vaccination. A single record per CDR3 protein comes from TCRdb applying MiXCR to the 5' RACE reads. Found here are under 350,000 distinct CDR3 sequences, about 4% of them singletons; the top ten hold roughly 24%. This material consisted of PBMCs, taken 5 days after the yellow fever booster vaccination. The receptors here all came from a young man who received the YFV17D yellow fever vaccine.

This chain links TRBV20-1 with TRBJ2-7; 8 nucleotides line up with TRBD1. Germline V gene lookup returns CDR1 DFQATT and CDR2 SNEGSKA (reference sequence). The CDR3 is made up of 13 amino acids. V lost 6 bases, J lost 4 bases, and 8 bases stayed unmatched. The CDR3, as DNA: TGCAGTGCCCCCTCCGGGACAGGTTACGAGCAGTACGTC. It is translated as CSAPSGTGYEQYV.

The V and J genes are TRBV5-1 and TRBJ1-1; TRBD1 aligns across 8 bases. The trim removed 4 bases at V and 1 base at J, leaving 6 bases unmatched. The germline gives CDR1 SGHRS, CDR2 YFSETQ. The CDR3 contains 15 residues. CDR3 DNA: TGCGCCAGCAGCAGGGGACAGGCAGAGAACACTGAAGCTTTCTTT. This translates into CASSRGQAENTEAFF.

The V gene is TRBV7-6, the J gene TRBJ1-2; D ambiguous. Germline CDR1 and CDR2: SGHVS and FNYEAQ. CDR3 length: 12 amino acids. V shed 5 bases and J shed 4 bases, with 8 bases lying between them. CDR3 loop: CASSPEGYGYTF. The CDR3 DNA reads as TGTGCCAGCAGCCCCGAGGGCTATGGCTACACCTTC.